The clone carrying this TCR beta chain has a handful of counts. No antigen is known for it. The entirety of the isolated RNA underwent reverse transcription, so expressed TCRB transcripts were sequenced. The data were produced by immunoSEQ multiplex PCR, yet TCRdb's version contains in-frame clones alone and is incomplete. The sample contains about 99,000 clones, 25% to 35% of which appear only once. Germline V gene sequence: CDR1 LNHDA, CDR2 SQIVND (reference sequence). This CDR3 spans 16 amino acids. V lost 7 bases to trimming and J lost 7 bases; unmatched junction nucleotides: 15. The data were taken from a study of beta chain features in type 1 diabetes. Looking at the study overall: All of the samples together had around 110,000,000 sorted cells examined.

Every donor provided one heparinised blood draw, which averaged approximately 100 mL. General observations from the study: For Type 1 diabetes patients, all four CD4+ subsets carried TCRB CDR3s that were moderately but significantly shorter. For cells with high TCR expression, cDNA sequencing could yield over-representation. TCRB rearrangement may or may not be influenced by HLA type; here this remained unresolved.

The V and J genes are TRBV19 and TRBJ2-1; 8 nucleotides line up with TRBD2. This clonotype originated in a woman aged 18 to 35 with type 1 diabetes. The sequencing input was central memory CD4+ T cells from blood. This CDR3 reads CASIKSSASGRNEQFF. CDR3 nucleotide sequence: TGTGCCAGTATCAAGTCTTCGGCTAGCGGGCGAAATGAGCAGTTCTTC.